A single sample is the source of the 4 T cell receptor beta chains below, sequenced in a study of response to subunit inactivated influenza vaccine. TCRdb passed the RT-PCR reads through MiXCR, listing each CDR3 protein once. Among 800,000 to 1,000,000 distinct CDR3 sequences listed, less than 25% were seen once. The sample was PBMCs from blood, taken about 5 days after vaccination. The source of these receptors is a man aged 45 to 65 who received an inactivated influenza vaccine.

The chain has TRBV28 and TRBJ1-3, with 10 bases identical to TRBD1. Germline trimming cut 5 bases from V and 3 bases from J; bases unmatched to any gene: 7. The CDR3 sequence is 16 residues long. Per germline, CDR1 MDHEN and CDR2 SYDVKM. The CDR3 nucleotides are TGTGCCAGCAGTCCCCGACAGGGGGCAATTGGAAACACCATATATTTT. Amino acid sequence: CASSPRQGAIGNTIYF.

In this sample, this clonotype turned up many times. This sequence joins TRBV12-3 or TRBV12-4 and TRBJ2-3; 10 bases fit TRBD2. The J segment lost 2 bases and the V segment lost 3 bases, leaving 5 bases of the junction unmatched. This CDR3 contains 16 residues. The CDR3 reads CASSFTTSGSTDTQYF. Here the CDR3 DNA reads TGTGCCAGCAGTTTCACGACTAGCGGGTCCACAGATACGCAGTATTTT.

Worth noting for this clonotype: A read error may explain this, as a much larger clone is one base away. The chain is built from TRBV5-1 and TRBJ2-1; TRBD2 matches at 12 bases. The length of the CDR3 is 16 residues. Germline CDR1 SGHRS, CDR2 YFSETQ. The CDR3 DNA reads TGCGCCATCAGCTTGGCCCCGACTAGCGGGAGAAATGAGCAGTTCTTC. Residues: CAISLAPTSGRNEQFF.

In DNA, the CDR3 is TGTGCCAGCAGCTTAGGGGTACTAGCGGGGTACAATGAGCAGTTCTTC. Translation gives CASSLGVLAGYNEQFF. This chain connects TRBV7-9 to TRBJ2-1, with TRBD2 matching over 10 bases. The V segment lost 1 base and the J segment 4 bases; nucleotides outside the gene matches: 4. There are 16 residues in the CDR3. Germline V gives CDR1 SEHNR, CDR2 FQNEAQ (reference sequence). The complete variable domain, with remaining parts taken from reference TRBV7-9 and TRBJ2-1, reads DTGVSQNPRHKITKRGQNVTFRCDPISEHNRLYWYRQTLGQGPEFLTYFQNEAQLEKSRLLSDRFSAERPKGSFSTLEIQRTEQGDSAMYLCASSLGVLAGYNEQFFGPGTRLTVL.